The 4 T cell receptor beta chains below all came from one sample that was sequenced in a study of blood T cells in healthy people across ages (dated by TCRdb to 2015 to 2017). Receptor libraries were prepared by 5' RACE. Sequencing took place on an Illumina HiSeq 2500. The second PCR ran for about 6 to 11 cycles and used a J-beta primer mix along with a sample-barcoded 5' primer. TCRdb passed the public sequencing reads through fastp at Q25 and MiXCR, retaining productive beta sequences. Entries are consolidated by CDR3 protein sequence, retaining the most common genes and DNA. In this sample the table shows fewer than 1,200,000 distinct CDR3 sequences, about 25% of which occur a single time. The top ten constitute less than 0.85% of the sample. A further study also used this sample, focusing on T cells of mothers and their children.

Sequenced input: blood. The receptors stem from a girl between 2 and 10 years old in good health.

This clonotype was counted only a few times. CDR3 sequence: CATSRSGLPGYTF. CDR3 nucleotides: TGTGCCACCAGCAGATCGGGGCTTCCGGGCTACACCTTC. V and J are TRBV15 and TRBJ1-2; possibly TRBD1 for D (5 bases). V was trimmed by 2 bases and J by 8 bases, leaving 12 bases between them. The CDR3 is 13 residues long. Germline V lookup: CDR1 LNHNV, CDR2 YYDKDF (reference sequence).

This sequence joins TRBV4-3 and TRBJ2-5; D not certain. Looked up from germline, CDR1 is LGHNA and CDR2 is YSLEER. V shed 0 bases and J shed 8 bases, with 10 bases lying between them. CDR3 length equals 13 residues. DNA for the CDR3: TGCGCCAGCAGCCAAGAATTAATAGGCACCCAGTACTTC. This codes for CASSQELIGTQYF.

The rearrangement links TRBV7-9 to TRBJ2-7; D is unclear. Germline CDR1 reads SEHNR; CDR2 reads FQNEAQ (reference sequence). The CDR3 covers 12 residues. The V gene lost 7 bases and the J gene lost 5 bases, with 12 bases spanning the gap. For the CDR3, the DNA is TGTGCCAGCACCTACCTAACGGACGAGCAGTACTTC. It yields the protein CASTYLTDEQYF.

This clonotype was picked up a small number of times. This CDR3 is CSSLKASGYNEQFF. The CDR3 nucleotides read TGCTCCTCACTCAAAGCTAGCGGTTACAATGAGCAGTTCTTC. This chain uses TRBV20-1 with TRBJ2-1, with 7 bases aligning to TRBD2. Germline lookup yields CDR1 DFQATT and CDR2 SNEGSKA (reference sequence). The CDR3 runs 14 residues.